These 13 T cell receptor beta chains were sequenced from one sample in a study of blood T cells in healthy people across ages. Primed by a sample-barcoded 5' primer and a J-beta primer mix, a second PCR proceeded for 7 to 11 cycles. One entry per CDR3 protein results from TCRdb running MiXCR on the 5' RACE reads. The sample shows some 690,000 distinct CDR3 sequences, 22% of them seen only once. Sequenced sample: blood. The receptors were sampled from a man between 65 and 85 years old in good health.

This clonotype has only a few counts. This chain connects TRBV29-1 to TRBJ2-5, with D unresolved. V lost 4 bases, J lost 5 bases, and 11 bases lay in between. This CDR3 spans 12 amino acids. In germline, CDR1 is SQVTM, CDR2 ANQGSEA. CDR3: CSVVLPPETQYF. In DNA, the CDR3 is TGCAGCGTTGTTTTACCGCCGGAGACCCAGTACTTC. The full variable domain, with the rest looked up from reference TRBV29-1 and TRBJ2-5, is SAVISQKPSRDICQRGTSLTIQCQVDSQVTMMFWYRQQPGQSLTLIATANQGSEATYESGFVIDKFPISRPNLTFSTLTVSNMSPEDSSIYLCSVVLPPETQYFGPGTRLLVL.

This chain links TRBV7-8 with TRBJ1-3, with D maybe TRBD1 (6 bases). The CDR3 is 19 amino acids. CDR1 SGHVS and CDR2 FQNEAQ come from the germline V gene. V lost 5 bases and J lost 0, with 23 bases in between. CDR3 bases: TGTGCCAGCAGCCCCACGGGCAGGGGCCAATTCTCCTCTGGAAACACCATATATTTT. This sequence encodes CASSPTGRGQFSSGNTIYF.

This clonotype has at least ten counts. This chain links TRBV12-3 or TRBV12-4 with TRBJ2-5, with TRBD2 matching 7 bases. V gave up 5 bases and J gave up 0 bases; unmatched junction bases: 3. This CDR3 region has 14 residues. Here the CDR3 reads CASSPGGYQETQYF. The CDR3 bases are TGTGCCAGCAGTCCCGGGGGGTACCAAGAGACCCAGTACTTC.

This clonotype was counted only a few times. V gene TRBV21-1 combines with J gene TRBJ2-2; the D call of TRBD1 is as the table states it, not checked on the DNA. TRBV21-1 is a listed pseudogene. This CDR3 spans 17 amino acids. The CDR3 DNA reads TGTGCCAGCAGCAGACCGGCGGGACAGGCAAACACCGGGGAGCTGTTTTTT. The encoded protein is CASSRPAGQANTGELFF.

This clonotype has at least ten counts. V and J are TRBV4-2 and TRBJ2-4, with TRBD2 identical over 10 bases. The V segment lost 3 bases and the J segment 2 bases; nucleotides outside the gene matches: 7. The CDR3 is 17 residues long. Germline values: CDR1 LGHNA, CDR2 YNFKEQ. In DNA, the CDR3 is TGTGCCAGCAGCCATTTACTAGCGGGGTCGTCCAAAAACATTCAGTACTTC. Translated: CASSHLLAGSSKNIQYF.

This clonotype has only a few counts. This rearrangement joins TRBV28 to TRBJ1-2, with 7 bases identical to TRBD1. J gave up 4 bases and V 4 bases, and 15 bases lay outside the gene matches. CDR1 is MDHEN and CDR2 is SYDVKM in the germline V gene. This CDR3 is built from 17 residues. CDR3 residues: CASSYLGQEILPYGYTF. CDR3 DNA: TGTGCCAGCAGTTACCTAGGACAGGAGATACTTCCCTATGGCTACACCTTC.

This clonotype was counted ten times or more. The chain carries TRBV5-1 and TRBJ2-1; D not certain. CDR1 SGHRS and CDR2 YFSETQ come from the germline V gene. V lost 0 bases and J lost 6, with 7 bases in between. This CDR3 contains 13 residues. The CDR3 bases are TGCGCCAGCAGCTTGGCGCCTGGCAATGAGCAGTTCTTC. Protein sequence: CASSLAPGNEQFF.

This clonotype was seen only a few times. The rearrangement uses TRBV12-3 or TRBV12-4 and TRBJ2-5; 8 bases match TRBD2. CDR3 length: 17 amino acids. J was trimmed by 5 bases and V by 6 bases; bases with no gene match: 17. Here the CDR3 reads CASSPSVAGTTGETQYF. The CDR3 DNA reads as TGTGCCAGCAGCCCCTCAGTAGCGGGGACCACAGGGGAGACCCAGTACTTC.

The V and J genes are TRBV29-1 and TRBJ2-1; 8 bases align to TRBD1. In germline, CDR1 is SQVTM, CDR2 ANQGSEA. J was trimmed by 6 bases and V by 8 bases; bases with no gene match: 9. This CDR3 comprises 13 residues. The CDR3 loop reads CSLTVTGGNEQFF. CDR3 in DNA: TGCAGCCTGACGGTTACAGGGGGCAATGAGCAGTTCTTC.

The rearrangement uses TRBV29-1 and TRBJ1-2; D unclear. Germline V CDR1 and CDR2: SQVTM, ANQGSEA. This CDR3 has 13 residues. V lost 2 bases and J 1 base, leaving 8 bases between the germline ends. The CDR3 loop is CSVELRDNYGYTF. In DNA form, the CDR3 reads TGCAGCGTTGAACTTAGAGATAACTATGGCTACACCTTC.

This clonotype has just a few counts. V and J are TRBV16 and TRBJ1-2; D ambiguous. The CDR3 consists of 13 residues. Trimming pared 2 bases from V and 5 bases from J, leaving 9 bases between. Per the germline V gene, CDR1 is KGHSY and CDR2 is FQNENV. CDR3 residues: CASSQGEIYGYTF. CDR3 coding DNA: TGTGCCAGCAGCCAAGGGGAGATATATGGCTACACCTTC.

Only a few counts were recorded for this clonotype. CDR3 DNA sequence: TGTGCCAGCAGTTCCCGTCGGGGAGCCAACTATGGCTACACCTTC. Its protein product is CASSSRRGANYGYTF. The gene calls are TRBV12-3 or TRBV12-4 and TRBJ1-2; D unclear. Between the trimmed V and J ends, which lost 4 bases and 2 bases, there was a span of 14 bases. The length of the CDR3 is 15 residues.

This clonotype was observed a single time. The CDR3 nucleotides read TGCGCCAGCAGGGCGGGACAGGCCCTAGTAGAGACCCAGTACTTC. Amino acid sequence: CASRAGQALVETQYF. The chain couples TRBV5-1 to TRBJ2-5; 8 bases map to TRBD1. The CDR3 contains 15 residues. Losses at the gene ends were 5 bases for V and 4 bases for J; bases not matched to a gene: 10. CDR1 and CDR2 from the germline V gene are SGHRS and YFSETQ.